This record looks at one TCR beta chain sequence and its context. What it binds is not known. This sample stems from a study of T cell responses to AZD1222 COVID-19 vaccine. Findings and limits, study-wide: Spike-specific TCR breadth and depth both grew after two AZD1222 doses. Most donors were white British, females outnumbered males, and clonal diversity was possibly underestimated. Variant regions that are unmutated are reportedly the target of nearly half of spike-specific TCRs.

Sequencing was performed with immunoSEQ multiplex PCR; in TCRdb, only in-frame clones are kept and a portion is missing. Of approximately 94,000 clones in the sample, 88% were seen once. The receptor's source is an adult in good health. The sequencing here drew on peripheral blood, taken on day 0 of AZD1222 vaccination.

The CDR3 reads CASSSRGGAGHNEQFF. CDR3 coding DNA: TGTGCCAGCAGCTCGAGAGGGGGCGCGGGGCACAATGAGCAGTTCTTC. The chain links TRBV7-6 to TRBJ2-1, with D possibly being TRBD1 (7 bases). Germline CDR1 reads SGHVS; CDR2 reads FNYEAQ. The CDR3 has 16 amino acids. Trimming pared 4 bases from V and 5 bases from J, leaving 18 bases between. Supplemented by reference TRBV7-6 and TRBJ2-1, the full variable domain reads GAGVSQSPRYKVTKRGQDVALRCDPISGHVSLYWYRQALGQGPEFLTYFNYEAQQDKSGLPNDRFSAERPEGSISTLTIQRTEQRDSAMYRCASSSRGGAGHNEQFFGPGTRLTVL.